This is a list of T cell receptor beta chains from one sample in a study of CD8+CD57+ T cells in acquired aplastic anemia. TCRdb reanalysed the reads using MiXCR and keeps one entry per CDR3 protein. The sample contains hundreds of thousands of distinct CDR3 sequences, roughly 68% of which appear only once. Sequenced sample: sorted CD4+, CD8+, or CD8+CD57+ T cells (not recorded which) from PBMCs. The receptors here all came from a human donor in good health, serving as a control. CDR3s include the opening cysteine and the closing phenylalanine or tryptophan. Fields, in order: CDR3 length, V gene, J gene, CDR3 protein.

13	TRBV7-3	TRBJ1-2	CASSEGSDKEYFF
13	TRBV29-1	TRBJ1-4	CSVQGDVNEKLFF
14	TRBV6-2/TRBV6-3	TRBJ2-7	CASSPHRTVYEQYF
14	TRBV5-1	TRBJ2-5	CASSLIGGPGTQYF
16	TRBV2	TRBJ1-4	CASSGAMDRAIDTLFF
14	TRBV7-2	TRBJ1-1	CASSSGRETQYVGF
14	TRBV24-1	TRBJ1-3	CATSDPGSGNTIYF
13	TRBV2	TRBJ2-3	CASRGQGPDTQYF
15	TRBV7-2	TRBJ2-1	CASSYADRPTGQQFF
13	TRBV10-3	TRBJ2-7	CAIRDGGSYTEYF
13	TRBV7-3	TRBJ2-7	CARNLERSYEHQF
16	TRBV24-1	TRBJ2-7	CATSEYGASGVYEQYF
15	TRBV9	TRBJ2-7	CASSVLGTGAWLQYF
14	TRBV7-2	TRBJ1-2	CASSLGLAGYGYTF
15	TRBV10-2	TRBJ2-2	CASRLRQGRKGALYF
16	TRBV7-3	TRBJ2-1	CASSQSGQDEQFFQFF
16	TRBV20-1	TRBJ1-5	CSARPPGQGFSQPQHF
12	TRBV29-1	TRBJ1-1	CSGGVLNTEAFF
12	TRBV27	TRBJ1-6	CASRPGQAPLHF
15	TRBV20-1	TRBJ2-7	CSAFARQGSSYEQYF
13	TRBV2	TRBJ2-5	CASSERVQETPYF
11	TRBV24-1	TRBJ2-7	CATSDLGHQYF
16	TRBV15	TRBJ1-6	CATSRPGQGLNSPLHF
14	TRBV7-2	TRBJ2-7	CASSLVDIVYEQYF
17	TRBV5-4	TRBJ2-3	CASSQGTSGGGTDTQYF
15	TRBV7-2	TRBJ1-6	CASSSGTGGSSPLHF
15	TRBV7-2	TRBJ1-1	CASSLVAGTNTEAFF
14	TRBV20-1	TRBJ2-2	CSARGTGLSGELFF
13	TRBV29-1	TRBJ1-1	CSVWGYKNTEAFF
14	TRBV12-3/TRBV12-4	TRBJ2-1	CASCLDRTADEQFF
15	TRBV20-1	TRBJ1-2	CSARDRRGGNYGYTF
12	TRBV6-5	TRBJ2-3	CASRTSPGTQYF
16	TRBV7-2	NA	CASSLAVSGGSYEQYF
14	TRBV18	TRBJ1-2	CATRHPTGTNGYTF
14	TRBV7-2	TRBJ1-1	CASSLEGGSTDTQF
16	TRBV20-1	TRBJ1-6	CSARSSGGAYNSPLHF
15	TRBV5-5	TRBJ2-7	CASSSAPGISYEQYF
14	TRBV9	TRBJ2-5	CASSARPQQETQYF
12	TRBV5-1	TRBJ2-7	CASSLDPPEQYF
16	TRBV2	TRBJ2-2	CASSLDRDPGTGELFF
15	TRBV5-5	TRBJ1-6	CASSLYRDLDSPLHF
16	TRBV2	TRBJ2-5	CASRSGLAGGPSTDTF
12	TRBV6-1	TRBJ1-3	CASANAGNTIYF